A single sample gave rise to the 30 T cell receptor beta chains below, sequenced in a study of blood T cell repertoires in COVID-19. The table came from immunoSEQ multiplex PCR; TCRdb's copy has only in-frame clones and leaves some out. The sample lists 300,000 to 350,000 clones, 85% to 90% seen once, with more than 9% in the top ten. The sequenced material came from PBMCs or T cells enriched from blood (not recorded which). The source of these receptors is a woman aged 25 to 39 who had recovered from COVID-19.

A single count supports this clone. The V gene is TRBV6-5, the J gene TRBJ1-2, with 10 positions matching TRBD1. Germline assignment: CDR1 MNHEY and CDR2 SVGAGI. With 6 bases clipped from V and 8 bases from J, the junction kept 12 bases outside the gene matches. The CDR3 contains 15 residues. The CDR3 is CASRVDRGLPVGYTF. The CDR3 DNA sequence: TGTGCCAGCAGGGTTGACAGGGGGCTACCCGTAGGCTACACCTTC.

This clone was detected once. The gene calls are TRBV4-1 and TRBJ2-7; 9 bases fit TRBD1. Germline CDR1 reads MGHRA; CDR2 reads YSYEKL. The length of the CDR3 is 15 residues. V lost 5 bases, J lost 6 bases, and 11 bases stayed unmatched. CDR3 amino acids: CASSYIPGTGSEQYF. Here the CDR3 DNA reads TGCGCCAGCAGCTACATTCCAGGGACAGGGTCCGAGCAGTACTTC.

Comment on this clone: In the same sample, other DNA sequences code for this CDR3. The V and J genes are TRBV12-3 or TRBV12-4 and TRBJ1-5, with no clear D. The V end lost 3 bases, the J end lost 0 bases, and 3 bases lay between the germline ends. This CDR3 spans 13 amino acids. The CDR3 coding sequence is TGTGCCAGCAGTTTCGGTAGCAATCAGCCCCAGCATTTT. This codes for CASSFGSNQPQHF.

The chain employs TRBV2 and TRBJ1-5, with D hard to call. V was cut by 4 bases and J by 2 bases, with 24 bases left in between. This CDR3 is built from 19 residues. Germline values: CDR1 SNHLY, CDR2 FYNNEI. The CDR3 loop is CASSVGQDGDMDRNQPQHF. As DNA, the CDR3 is TGTGCCAGCAGTGTGGGTCAGGACGGGGATATGGACCGCAATCAGCCCCAGCATTTT. Full variable domain (rest looked up from reference TRBV2 and TRBJ1-5): EPEVTQTPSHQVTQMGQEVILRCVPISNHLYFYWYRQILGQKVEFLVSFYNNEISEKSEIFDDQFSVERPDGSNFTLKIRSTKLEDSAMYFCASSVGQDGDMDRNQPQHFGDGTRLSIL.

The J gene is TRBJ2-7, the V gene TRBV2, with TRBD2 identical over 14 bases. This CDR3 spans 17 amino acids. Trimming removed 6 bases from V and 3 bases from J; junction bases left unmatched: 10. Germline assignment: CDR1 SNHLY and CDR2 FYNNEI. This CDR3 is CASRVPGLAGEIYEQYF. DNA for the CDR3: TGTGCCAGCAGGGTCCCGGGACTAGCGGGAGAAATCTACGAGCAGTACTTC. The complete variable domain, with remaining parts taken from reference TRBV2 and TRBJ2-7, reads EPEVTQTPSHQVTQMGQEVILRCVPISNHLYFYWYRQILGQKVEFLVSFYNNEISEKSEIFDDQFSVERPDGSNFTLKIRSTKLEDSAMYFCASRVPGLAGEIYEQYFGPGTRLTVT.

This chain uses TRBV18 with TRBJ1-1, with 8 nucleotides matching TRBD1. From germline, CDR1 is KGHSH and CDR2 LQKENI. The V and J ends lost 3 bases and 4 bases, in that order; junction bases with no gene match: 10. CDR3 length: 16 amino acids. For the CDR3, the DNA is TGTGCCAGCTCACCTTATACGAACAGGGGGTTCACTGAAGCTTTCTTT. Amino acids: CASSPYTNRGFTEAFF. Supplemented by reference TRBV18 and TRBJ1-1, the full variable domain reads NAGVMQNPRHLVRRRGQEARLRCSPMKGHSHVYWYRQLPEEGLKFMVYLQKENIIDESGMPKERFSAEFPKEGPSILRIQQVVRGDSAAYFCASSPYTNRGFTEAFFGQGTRLTVV.

The J gene is TRBJ2-1, the V gene TRBV19, with 10 bases matching TRBD1. CDR3 length equals 13 residues. Germline CDR1 is LNHDA and CDR2 is SQIVND (reference sequence). Losses at the gene ends were 9 bases for V and 5 bases for J; bases not matched to a gene: 4. In DNA, the CDR3 is TGTGCCAGCGGGACAGGGGATCACAATGAGCAGTTCTTC. It translates to CASGTGDHNEQFF.

This chain links TRBV11-2 with TRBJ2-7; 8 nucleotides agree with TRBD1. After removal of 4 bases from V and 2 bases from J, the junction contained 7 bases not matched to a gene. CDR1 and CDR2 from the germline V gene are SGHAT and FQNNGV. The CDR3 contains 15 residues. CDR3 protein: CASSSLRDRPYEQYF. The CDR3 bases are TGTGCCAGCAGCTCACTTCGGGACAGGCCCTACGAGCAGTACTTC.

This chain joins TRBV12-5 and TRBJ2-1, with TRBD2 matching 14 bases. Trimming cost V 7 bases and J 15 bases; bases outside gene matches: 11. The germline CDR1 and CDR2 sequences are LGHNT and FRNRAP. The CDR3 is 14 residues long. CDR3 DNA: TGTGCTAGTGCCGGGACTAGCGGGAGCTATATACCGTTCTTC. Its translation is CASAGTSGSYIPFF. The full variable domain, rest sourced from reference TRBV12-5 and TRBJ2-1, is DARVTQTPRHKVTEMGQEVTMRCQPILGHNTVFWYRQTMMQGLELLAYFRNRAPLDDSGMPKDRFSAEMPDATLATLKIQPSEPRDSAVYFCASAGTSGSYIPFFGPGTRLTVL.

This chain joins TRBV11-3 and TRBJ1-6; D perhaps matches TRBD1 (5 bases). V was pared by 5 bases and J by 7 bases, with 9 bases between. Germline V CDR1 and CDR2: SGHNT, YENEEA. This CDR3 region has 13 residues. In DNA form, the CDR3 reads TGTGCCAGCAGCCAGCAGGGAAATTCACCCCTCCACTTT. Translating gives CASSQQGNSPLHF.

CDR3 DNA: TGTGCCAGTAGTATCCTAGGACAGGGGGCGAATAGCAATCAGCCCCAGCATTTT. Its protein is CASSILGQGANSNQPQHF. V and J are TRBV19 and TRBJ1-5; 11 nucleotides align to TRBD1. Germline values: CDR1 LNHDA, CDR2 SQIVND (reference sequence). CDR3 length: 18 residues. V was pared by 3 bases and J by 0 bases, with 7 bases of the junction left unmatched.

This chain joins TRBV12-5 and TRBJ1-2; 8 bases line up with TRBD1. The germline gives CDR1 LGHNT, CDR2 FRNRAP. This CDR3 spans 12 amino acids. Losses at the gene ends were 1 base for V and 8 bases for J; bases not matched to a gene: 0. The CDR3 is CASGLDRGGYTF. The CDR3, as DNA: TGTGCTAGTGGTTTGGACAGGGGGGGCTACACCTTC.

The chain has TRBV5-1 and TRBJ2-1, with 10 bases matching TRBD1. This CDR3 is built from 15 residues. V was clipped by 5 bases and J by 0 bases; unmatched bases: 2. Germline V gene sequence: CDR1 SGHRS, CDR2 YFSETQ. CDR3 amino acids: CASRRTGGSYNEQFF. CDR3 coding DNA: TGCGCCAGCAGACGGACAGGGGGCTCCTACAATGAGCAGTTCTTC.

This clone was recorded only once. The genes are TRBV10-1 and TRBJ1-1, with 7 nucleotides matching TRBD1. The CDR3 is 13 amino acids. V gave up 6 bases and J gave up 3 bases; unmatched junction bases: 4. Germline V lookup: CDR1 WNHNN, CDR2 SYGVQD (reference sequence). The CDR3, as DNA: TGCGCCAGCAGCCCTACAGGGGACACTGAAGCTTTCTTT. It is translated as CASSPTGDTEAFF.

The rearrangement uses TRBV27 and TRBJ2-7, with 10 bases matching TRBD1. The CDR3 consists of 16 residues. Per the germline V gene, CDR1 is MNHEY and CDR2 is SMNVEV (reference sequence). V was clipped by 6 bases and J by 6 bases; unmatched bases: 14. This chain's CDR3 is CASSIEAGQGMVEQYF. DNA for the CDR3: TGTGCCAGCAGCATAGAGGCGGGACAGGGGATGGTCGAGCAGTACTTC.

The CDR3: CAISESRTSGDEQFF. CDR3 nucleotide sequence: TGTGCCATCAGTGAGTCCAGGACTAGCGGGGATGAGCAGTTCTTC. The rearrangement links TRBV10-3 to TRBJ2-1; TRBD2 matches 12 bases. V dropped 0 bases and J dropped 8; count of bases not matched to a gene: 2. Germline assignment: CDR1 ENHRY and CDR2 SYGVKD. The CDR3 is 15 residues long.

A word on this clone: Different DNA sequences within this sample yield the same CDR3. The chain is built from TRBV6-5 and TRBJ1-1, with D tentatively TRBD1 (6 bases). With 0 bases removed from V and 0 bases from J, the gap between germline ends came to 8 bases. In germline, CDR1 is MNHEY, CDR2 SVGAGI. The CDR3 has 15 residues. The CDR3 bases are TGTGCCAGCAGTTACTCCAGGGGATTGAACACTGAAGCTTTCTTT. This encodes CASSYSRGLNTEAFF.

The chain carries TRBV9 and TRBJ1-5; D gene unclear. Germline CDR1 reads SGDLS; CDR2 reads YYNGEE. This CDR3 is built from 13 residues. Trimming cost V 2 bases and J 5 bases, with 8 bases left between them. In DNA, the CDR3 is TGTGCCAGCAGCGTCCGGGTCGATCAGCCCCAGCATTTT. It translates to CASSVRVDQPQHF.

V and J are TRBV24-1 and TRBJ2-3; 9 bases line up with TRBD2. The CDR3 loop spans 15 amino acids. CDR1 is KGHDR and CDR2 is SFDVKD in the germline V gene. V lost 1 base, J lost 7 bases, and 5 bases stayed unmatched. CDR3 sequence reads: CATSDFNSGRNTQYF. CDR3 bases: TGTGCCACCAGTGATTTTAATAGCGGGAGAAATACGCAGTATTTT.

The rearrangement joins TRBV24-1 to TRBJ2-1; possible D gene TRBD2, 6 bases. The CDR3 contains 17 residues. The germline V gene has CDR1 KGHDR and CDR2 SFDVKD. The V gene lost 1 base and the J gene lost 4 bases, with 16 bases spanning the gap. The CDR3: CATSDFEGGATYNEQFF. In DNA, the CDR3 is TGTGCCACCAGTGATTTTGAAGGCGGGGCTACTTACAATGAGCAGTTCTTC.

This sequence joins TRBV4-1 and TRBJ2-2, with D maybe TRBD1 (5 bases). Germline-derived CDR1 and CDR2 are MGHRA and YSYEKL. The CDR3 consists of 17 residues. V lost 1 base and J lost 0, with 12 bases in between. CDR3 bases: TGCGCCAGCAGCCAAGGTTCCAGGGCTACGAACACCGGGGAGCTGTTTTTT. This translates into CASSQGSRATNTGELFF.

This sequence joins TRBV9 and TRBJ1-2, with D unclear. Trimming removed 0 bases from V and 2 bases from J, with 8 bases in between. The CDR3 length is 14 residues. CDR1 and CDR2 from the germline V gene are SGDLS and YYNGEE. Here the CDR3 DNA reads TGTGCCAGCAGCGTAGTCACAGCAAACTATGGCTACACCTTC. Translation gives CASSVVTANYGYTF. Combining the CDR3 with reference TRBV9 and TRBJ1-2 gives the whole variable domain DSGVTQTPKHLITATGQRVTLRCSPRSGDLSVYWYQQSLDQGLQFLIQYYNGEERAKGNILERFSAQQFPDLHSELNLSSLELGDSALYFCASSVVTANYGYTFGSGTRLTVV.

This clone was picked up a small number of times. V is TRBV2 and J is TRBJ2-3, with 8 bases identical to TRBD2. The CDR3 has 15 residues. With 6 bases clipped from V and 1 base from J, the junction kept 6 bases outside the gene matches. Germline V gene sequence: CDR1 SNHLY, CDR2 FYNNEI. CDR3 sequence: CASSNGLAGTDTQYF. CDR3 DNA: TGTGCCAGCAGCAACGGACTAGCCGGCACAGATACGCAGTATTTT.

This clone was counted only a few times. Other DNA sequences in this sample translate to the same CDR3. The V gene is TRBV7-2, the J gene TRBJ2-7, with 9 bases fitting TRBD1. CDR1 and CDR2 from the germline V gene are SGHTA and FQGNSA. V lost 4 bases to trimming and J lost 2 bases; unmatched junction nucleotides: 3. This CDR3 region has 14 residues. The CDR3 here is CASSYGQGPYEQYF. In DNA, the CDR3 is TGTGCCAGCAGCTACGGACAGGGGCCCTACGAGCAGTACTTC. Full variable domain (missing parts from reference TRBV7-2 and TRBJ2-7): GAGVSQSPSNKVTEKGKDVELRCDPISGHTALYWYRQSLGQGLEFLIYFQGNSAPDKSGLPSDRFSAERTGGSVSTLTIQRTQQEDSAVYLCASSYGQGPYEQYFGPGTRLTVT.

The chain has TRBV5-6 and TRBJ2-7; unclear D gene. Trimming took 1 base from V and 4 from J, leaving 6 bases between them. The CDR3 is made up of 12 amino acids. From germline, CDR1 is SGHDT and CDR2 YYEEEE. The CDR3 loop reads CASSLFRYEQYF. Written as DNA, the CDR3 is TGTGCCAGCAGCTTGTTCAGGTACGAGCAGTACTTC.

The V call is TRBV7-9, the J call TRBJ1-1, with a tentative D call TRBD1 (5 bases). The CDR3 is made up of 15 amino acids. The germline V gene encodes CDR1 SEHNR and CDR2 FQNEAQ (reference sequence). V lost 5 bases and J 3 bases, leaving 16 bases between the germline ends. For the CDR3, the DNA is TGTGCCAGCAGCCCATTCGGGGGGTCGGACACTGAAGCTTTCTTT. This codes for CASSPFGGSDTEAFF.

V is TRBV10-2 and J is TRBJ2-2; D unclear. The CDR3 consists of 14 residues. The germline gives CDR1 WSHSY, CDR2 SAAADI. The V end lost 2 bases, the J end lost 5 bases, and 9 bases lay between the germline ends. This chain's CDR3 is CASSEVSGTGELFF. The DNA of the CDR3 is TGCGCCAGCAGTGAGGTTTCAGGTACCGGGGAGCTGTTTTTT.

The V gene is TRBV29-1, the J gene TRBJ2-3; D not resolved. Germline V lookup: CDR1 SQVTM, CDR2 ANQGSEA. CDR3 size: 11 residues. V shed 7 bases and J shed 7 bases, with 12 bases lying between them. In DNA form, the CDR3 reads TGCAGCGCCCCGCTGAGTTATACGCAGTATTTT. It specifies CSAPLSYTQYF.

The chain combines TRBV4-1 with TRBJ1-5; no firm D call. The CDR3 covers 16 residues. Trimming shortened V by 0 bases and J by 2 bases, and 11 bases separated the two germline ends. Germline values: CDR1 MGHRA, CDR2 YSYEKL. The CDR3 is CASSQEGAGRNQPQHF. The CDR3 region has the DNA TGCGCCAGCAGCCAAGAGGGAGCGGGTCGCAATCAGCCCCAGCATTTT.

Here the CDR3 reads CASSLVASGREYEQFF. Here the CDR3 DNA reads TGTGCCAGCAGCTTAGTCGCTAGCGGGAGGGAGTATGAGCAGTTCTTC. The rearrangement links TRBV11-2 to TRBJ2-1, with 12 bases lining up with TRBD2. The CDR3 is 16 amino acids. Germline values: CDR1 SGHAT, CDR2 FQNNGV. After removal of 1 base from V and 8 bases from J, the junction contained 6 bases not matched to a gene.